This T cell receptor beta chain was sequenced in a study of PD-L1 blockade in urothelial cancer. Study-wide background: Median T cell yield per blood sample was about 140,000 cells.

Patients each gave 1 to 8 samples, pretreatment and on-treatment. The CDR3 has 14 amino acids. Germline CDR1 SQVTM, CDR2 ANQGSEA. Trimming took off 6 bases at V and 0 bases at J, with 14 bases between the two ends. The assay was immunoSEQ multiplex PCR, and TCRdb's table has in-frame clones only and misses some. Among 37,000 or so clones listed, 82% were seen once. The chain employs TRBV29-1 and TRBJ2-5; D perhaps matches TRBD1 (8 bases). Sequencing used PBMCs, obtained around atezolizumab (anti-PD-L1) treatment. The origin of this receptor is a man aged 60-69 years with urothelial cancer. The CDR3 loop reads CSVGQGGYQETQYF. The CDR3 nucleotides are TGCAGCGTAGGACAGGGAGGGTACCAAGAGACCCAGTACTTC.